A single count supports the clone carrying this T cell receptor (beta chain). Only CD45RO-negative cells positively selected for CCR7 counted as naive CD8 cells, so terminally differentiated effector memory CD45RA+ cells were excluded. The data were obtained in a study of shared clonotypes between healthy human individuals. For every subset, genomic DNA was evenly distributed across several immunoSEQ plates. Profiled with immunoSEQ multiplex PCR; TCRdb holds only in-frame clones, not every one. The sample has 550,000 to 750,000 clones, over 95% seen once. The CDR3 sequence is 14 residues long. Trimming took 3 bases from V and 3 from J, leaving 12 bases between them. Germline CDR1 reads LNHDA; CDR2 reads SQIVND (reference sequence).

Sequencing input: naive CD8+ T cells sorted from blood. The source is a woman in her twenties or thirties in good health. This chain uses TRBV19 with TRBJ2-7; D gene uncertain. The CDR3 loop is CASSMVGPSYEQYF. The CDR3 nucleotides are TGTGCCAGTAGTATGGTAGGACCTAGCTACGAGCAGTACTTC.